These T cell receptor beta chains were read from a single sample in a study of blood T cell repertoires in COVID-19. Data came from immunoSEQ multiplex PCR; TCRdb stores just in-frame clones and leaves some out. The sample consists of over 200,000 clones, 75% to 85% of them appearing once. Sequencing was carried out using peripheral blood. The receptors derive from a woman in her 30s with COVID-19, enrolled during active disease. Both conserved end residues are part of each CDR3. D genes are given only for firm matches. Only some rows state a clone size, as once, few, many or a class for expanded clones.

length,V,D,J,size,CDR3,DNA
14,TRBV10-3,NA,TRBJ1-2,NA,CAISESGGDDGYTF,TGTGCCATCAGTGAGTCTGGAGGGGACGATGGCTACACCTTC
12,TRBV7-9,NA,TRBJ2-5,NA,CASSSLWETQYF,TGTGCCAGCAGTTCCCTATGGGAGACCCAGTACTTC
12,TRBV7-9,TRBD2,TRBJ2-1,NA,CASSLATSAGVF,TGTGCCAGCAGCTTAGCGACTAGCGCGGGGGTCTTC
21,TRBV29-1,TRBD2,TRBJ2-1,NA,CSVGRPPGLAGRGWGRNEQFF,TGCAGCGTTGGTCGGCCCCCGGGACTAGCGGGAAGGGGGTGGGGGAGGAATGAGCAGTTCTTC
14,TRBV10-3,NA,TRBJ1-1,NA,CAISADRMNTEAFF,TGTGCCATCAGTGCTGACAGGATGAACACTGAAGCTTTCTTT
13,TRBV7-9,NA,TRBJ1-1,NA,CASSTLAGTEAFF,TGTGCCAGCAGTACCCTCGCGGGGACTGAAGCTTTCTTT
14,TRBV5-1,TRBD1,TRBJ2-1,NA,CASSQAGQGYEQFF,TGCGCCAGCAGCCAGGCGGGACAGGGGTATGAGCAGTTCTTC
18,TRBV18,TRBD2,TRBJ2-7,NA,CASSPRVASGINGDEQYF,TGTGCCAGCTCACCACGGGTGGCTAGCGGCATAAACGGAGACGAGCAGTACTTC
16,TRBV7-2,NA,TRBJ2-6,NA,CASSLGQHAGANVLTF,TGTGCCAGCAGCTTAGGACAACACGCTGGGGCCAACGTCCTGACTTTC
15,TRBV11-1,NA,TRBJ2-3,NA,CASSLRVGSTDTQYF,TGTGCCAGCAGCTTACGTGTTGGCAGCACAGATACGCAGTATTTT
17,TRBV5-1,TRBD2,TRBJ2-5,NA,CASSLAGTSGSQETQYF,TGCGCCAGCAGCTTGGCCGGGACTAGCGGGTCCCAAGAGACCCAGTACTTC
14,TRBV5-6,TRBD1,TRBJ2-7,NA,CASSSGTGRYEQYF,TGTGCCAGCAGCAGCGGGACAGGGAGATACGAGCAGTACTTC
14,TRBV19,TRBD1,TRBJ2-5,NA,CASNPGQGWETQYF,TGTGCCAGTAACCCGGGACAGGGGTGGGAGACCCAGTACTTC
14,TRBV6-1,NA,TRBJ1-1,NA,CASSETGMGAEAFF,TGTGCCAGCAGTGAAACAGGGATGGGCGCTGAAGCTTTCTTT
15,TRBV19,NA,TRBJ1-2,NA,CASSKAGWEDYGYTF,TGTGCCAGTAGTAAGGCAGGCTGGGAGGACTATGGCTACACCTTC
15,TRBV19,TRBD1,TRBJ2-1,NA,CASSIGGTGFFKWFF,TGTGCCAGTAGTATAGGGGGGACAGGCTTTTTTAAGTGGTTCTTC
16,TRBV6-4,TRBD1,TRBJ2-3,NA,CASSLQGPPSTDTQYF,TGTGCCAGCAGTCTACAGGGGCCCCCAAGCACAGATACGCAGTATTTT
12,TRBV24-1,NA,TRBJ1-5,NA,CATSDSGQPQHF,TGTGCCACCAGTGATTCAGGGCAGCCCCAGCATTTT
17,TRBV2,TRBD2,TRBJ2-2,NA,CASSSFPGLRNTGELFF,TGTGCCAGCAGTTCATTTCCGGGACTAAGAAACACCGGGGAGCTGTTTTTT
14,TRBV4-3,TRBD1,TRBJ1-2,NA,CASSQEGQGGGYTF,TGCGCCAGCAGCCAAGAGGGACAGGGTGGAGGCTACACCTTC
16,TRBV7-9,TRBD2,TRBJ2-1,NA,CASSSVAGGSYNEQFF,TGTGCCAGCAGTTCCGTAGCGGGAGGTTCCTACAATGAGCAGTTCTTC
15,TRBV9,TRBD1,TRBJ2-5,NA,CASGRGTALSETQYF,TGTGCCAGCGGTAGGGGGACAGCCCTATCCGAGACCCAGTACTTC
13,TRBV10-2,NA,TRBJ2-5,NA,CASLRSEGETQYF,TGCGCCAGCCTTAGAAGTGAGGGAGAGACCCAGTACTTC
15,TRBV6-4,TRBD2,TRBJ2-3,NA,CASSEGVAGGDTQYF,TGTGCCAGCAGTGAAGGAGTTGCGGGAGGGGATACGCAGTATTTT
15,TRBV11-2,NA,TRBJ2-1,few,CASSLDLGGYNEQFF,TGTGCCAGCAGCTTAGATCTCGGTGGTTACAATGAGCAGTTCTTC